The 14 T cell receptor beta chains below come from one sample, sequenced in a study of blood T cell repertoires in COVID-19. Generated by immunoSEQ multiplex PCR, the TCRdb table keeps only in-frame clones and is missing some. The sample has some 160,000 clones; 85% to 90% are singletons. The sample taken for sequencing was peripheral blood. Source of these receptors: a woman aged 55-69 years with active COVID-19.

The chain joins TRBV7-7 to TRBJ2-5; TRBD2 agrees at 7 bases. The CDR3 is made up of 14 amino acids. Per the germline V gene, CDR1 is SSHAT and CDR2 is FNYEAQ (reference sequence). V lost 5 bases and J lost 7; bases outside the gene matches: 10. CDR3 protein: CASSPNSGSGTQYF. CDR3 DNA: TGTGCCAGCAGCCCCAATAGCGGGTCCGGGACCCAGTACTTC.

The CDR3 DNA follows: TGTGCCAGCAGCGCGCGACAGGGTACGAACACTGAAGCTTTCTTT. This gives the protein CASSARQGTNTEAFF. V gene TRBV9 combines with J gene TRBJ1-1; TRBD1 matches 7 bases. The germline gives CDR1 SGDLS, CDR2 YYNGEE. V lost 3 bases and J lost 1; bases outside the gene matches: 6. The CDR3 is made up of 15 amino acids.

This sequence joins TRBV5-8 and TRBJ2-3, with D possibly TRBD1 on 6 matching bases. The V gene's germline CDR1 is SGHTS and CDR2 YDEGEE. With 0 bases removed from V and 3 bases from J, the gap between germline ends came to 20 bases. This CDR3 spans 18 amino acids. The DNA of the CDR3 is TGTGCCAGCAGCTTGGCCCTCCTGGCAGGGGCGGCTACAGATACGCAGTATTTT. Protein: CASSLALLAGAATDTQYF.

The CDR3 bases are TGTGCCTGGAGTGCGTGGACTAGCGGGAGAGGGGGACCAGATACGCAGTATTTT. Protein product: CAWSAWTSGRGGPDTQYF. V and J are TRBV30 and TRBJ2-3, with 13 bases lining up with TRBD2. The CDR3 totals 18 residues. Germline CDR1 reads GTSNPN; CDR2 reads SVGIG (reference sequence). V was clipped by 1 base and J by 4 bases; unmatched bases: 11.

This chain connects TRBV28 to TRBJ2-7; 7 nucleotides align to TRBD1. This CDR3 comprises 14 residues. Trimming cost V 5 bases and J 2 bases; bases outside gene matches: 6. Germline V gene sequence: CDR1 MDHEN, CDR2 SYDVKM. The CDR3 is CASSEDRIPYEQYF. CDR3 nucleotide sequence: TGTGCCAGCAGTGAGGACAGGATCCCCTACGAGCAGTACTTC. The full variable domain, in which reference TRBV28 and TRBJ2-7 provide the parts outside the CDR3, is DVKVTQSSRYLVKRTGEKVFLECVQDMDHENMFWYRQDPGLGLRLIYFSYDVKMKEKGDIPEGYSVSREKKERFSLILESASTNQTSMYLCASSEDRIPYEQYFGPGTRLTVT.

V gene TRBV4-3 combines with J gene TRBJ2-2; TRBD2 matches at 8 bases. V lost 1 base and J lost 6; bases outside the gene matches: 10. This CDR3 is built from 17 residues. CDR1 is LGHNA and CDR2 is YSLEER in the germline V gene. CDR3 sequence: CASSQGGGLVFSGELFF. The CDR3 DNA follows: TGCGCCAGCAGCCAAGGGGGGGGACTAGTATTCTCCGGGGAGCTGTTTTTT.

The V call is TRBV7-3, the J call TRBJ2-2; D uncertain. The CDR3 is 14 amino acids. Germline lookup yields CDR1 SGHTA and CDR2 FQGTGA. V lost 4 bases and J lost 7, with 13 bases in between. In DNA, the CDR3 is TGTGCCAGCAGCTATAAAGCCCAGGACGGGGAGCTGTTTTTT. It codes for CASSYKAQDGELFF. Filled out from reference TRBV7-3 and TRBJ2-2, the complete variable domain reads GAGVSQTPSNKVTEKGKYVELRCDPISGHTALYWYRQSLGQGPEFLIYFQGTGAADDSGLPNDRFFAVRPEGSVSTLKIQRTERGDSAVYLCASSYKAQDGELFFGEGSRLTVL.

The chain couples TRBV19 to TRBJ1-4; D uncertain. Germline CDR1 LNHDA, CDR2 SQIVND (reference sequence). Trimming pared 8 bases from V and 0 bases from J, leaving 7 bases between. The CDR3 length is 13 residues. For the CDR3, the DNA is TGTGCCAGTCGACATACAACTAATGAAAAACTGTTTTTT. This gives the protein CASRHTTNEKLFF.

The rearrangement links TRBV28 to TRBJ1-2; no firm D call. V lost 6 bases and J lost 5, with 10 bases in between. Germline lookup yields CDR1 MDHEN and CDR2 SYDVKM. CDR3 length: 12 residues. CDR3 region: CASSNAGYGYTF. The CDR3, as DNA: TGTGCCAGCAGCAATGCGGGGTATGGCTACACCTTC.

This rearrangement joins TRBV18 to TRBJ2-3; TRBD1 might be the D (5 bases). CDR3 length: 15 residues. V was cut by 4 bases and J by 2 bases, with 13 bases left in between. Germline CDR1 is KGHSH and CDR2 is LQKENI. The CDR3: CASSLNRPPTDTQYF. The CDR3 nucleotides read TGTGCCAGCTCACTAAACAGGCCACCCACAGATACGCAGTATTTT.

J is TRBJ1-4 and V is TRBV7-9; a weak D match, TRBD1 (5 bases). The V gene lost 5 bases and the J gene lost 4 bases, with 14 bases spanning the gap. The CDR3 is 15 amino acids. The germline gives CDR1 SEHNR, CDR2 FQNEAQ (reference sequence). The CDR3 nucleotides read TGTGCCAGCAGCCCACTGACCGGGGGTAATGAAAAACTGTTTTTT. It codes for CASSPLTGGNEKLFF.

V gene TRBV30 combines with J gene TRBJ2-1; TRBD2 aligns across 10 bases. Germline V gene lookup returns CDR1 GTSNPN and CDR2 SVGIG (reference sequence). This CDR3 spans 13 amino acids. The junction had 5 bases not matched to a gene; V was cut back by 2 bases and J by 10 bases. This CDR3 is CAWSPNSGREQFF. The CDR3 bases are TGTGCCTGGAGTCCCAATAGCGGGAGGGAGCAGTTCTTC.

This clone was recorded only once. V and J are TRBV7-2 and TRBJ2-1; the D gene is possibly TRBD2 (5 bases). V dropped 3 bases and J dropped 2 bases, with 11 bases sitting between them. Germline V gene sequence: CDR1 SGHTA, CDR2 FQGNSA. The CDR3 is 15 residues long. CDR3 residues: CASSLHARAYNEQFF. CDR3 nucleotides: TGTGCCAGCAGCTTGCACGCGAGGGCCTACAATGAGCAGTTCTTC.

V is TRBV30 and J is TRBJ1-6; D remains unclear. The germline V and J ends were trimmed by 4 bases and 9 bases, with 19 bases remaining between them. Germline V gene data show CDR1 as GTSNPN and CDR2 as SVGIG (reference sequence). The CDR3 extends over 15 amino acids. In DNA, the CDR3 is TGTGCCTGGACCCCCCGTGGCCTCCCGCCTTCACCCCTCCACTTT. Residues: CAWTPRGLPPSPLHF.